A selection of T cell receptor beta chains follows, all from one sample in a study of T cell responses to AZD1222 COVID-19 vaccine. The protocol was immunoSEQ multiplex PCR, while the TCRdb copy is restricted to in-frame clones and leaves out a portion. The table has 120,000 to 150,000 clones, approximately 86% seen once. Sequenced here: peripheral blood, sampled 28 days after the second AZD1222 dose. Source of these receptors: an adult who received the AZD1222 COVID-19 vaccine. CDR3s include the opening cysteine and the closing phenylalanine or tryptophan. The order of the fields is clone size, D gene, V gene, J gene, CDR3 protein, CDR3 DNA. The D gene is left open where the match is weak. The listing skips clone size in some rows; elsewhere it reads once, few, many or a size class.

-,TRBD2,TRBV19,TRBJ2-7,CASSGAGETYEQYF,TGTGCCAGTAGTGGGGCGGGGGAAACCTACGAGCAGTACTTC
few,-,TRBV29-1,TRBJ2-3,CSVVKGDFTDTQYF,TGCAGCGTTGTAAAGGGGGACTTCACAGATACGCAGTATTTT
-,TRBD2,TRBV5-1,TRBJ2-1,CASSLAAGGYNEQFF,TGCGCCAGCAGCTTGGCGGCGGGGGGGTACAATGAGCAGTTCTTC
-,-,TRBV9,TRBJ1-6,CASSPRTAGSVSALHF,TGTGCCAGCAGCCCACGGACGGCGGGTTCCGTTTCGGCCCTCCACTTT
-,-,TRBV4-2,TRBJ1-2,CASSPSPGPSYGYTF,TGTGCCAGCAGCCCCTCCCCGGGACCAAGCTATGGCTACACCTTC
-,TRBD1,TRBV2,TRBJ1-5,CASGSDRAKDQPQHF,TGTGCCAGCGGTAGCGACAGGGCCAAAGATCAGCCCCAGCATTTT
-,TRBD2,TRBV5-8,TRBJ2-1,CASSWTSSNEQFF,TGTGCCAGCAGCTGGACTAGCAGCAATGAGCAGTTCTTC
-,-,TRBV12-3/TRBV12-4,TRBJ2-5,CASSTAETQYF,TGTGCCAGCAGCACCGCGGAGACCCAGTACTTC
-,-,TRBV19,TRBJ2-2,CASSPRENGELFF,TGTGCCAGTAGTCCACGTGAAAACGGGGAGCTGTTTTTT
-,TRBD1,TRBV30,TRBJ2-3,CAWTRTGAGDTQYF,TGTGCCTGGACCCGGACAGGGGCCGGAGATACGCAGTATTTT
-,-,TRBV19,TRBJ1-2,CASSIDADRVYGYTF,TGTGCCAGTAGTATAGACGCAGACAGAGTCTATGGCTACACCTTC
-,-,TRBV6-5,TRBJ2-1,CASGTPPWNEQFF,TGTGCCAGCGGGACCCCCCCTTGGAATGAGCAGTTCTTC
-,-,TRBV25-1,TRBJ1-2,CASSEPGTTLNYGYTF,TGTGCCAGCAGTGAGCCCGGGACAACCCTGAACTATGGCTACACCTTC
once,-,TRBV30,TRBJ2-3,CAWARRTDTQYF,TGTGCCTGGGCGCGGCGCACAGATACGCAGTATTTT
-,TRBD2,TRBV18,TRBJ2-2,CASSPGAGVSTGELFF,TGTGCCAGCTCACCGGGAGCGGGGGTTTCCACCGGGGAGCTGTTTTTT
-,-,TRBV7-7,TRBJ2-3,CASSLDGGSTDTQYF,TGTGCTAGCAGCTTAGATGGTGGGAGCACAGATACGCAGTATTTT
-,-,TRBV3-1/TRBV3-2,TRBJ2-7,CASSQVGAYEQYF,TGTGCCAGCAGCCAAGTAGGTGCCTACGAGCAGTACTTC
once,TRBD1,TRBV5-1,TRBJ1-1,CASSYTGDTEAFF,TGCGCCAGCAGCTATACAGGGGACACTGAAGCTTTCTTT
-,-,TRBV2,TRBJ1-4,CASSYTGPPEKLFF,TGTGCCAGCAGTTATACAGGGCCCCCCGAAAAACTGTTTTTT
-,-,TRBV5-1,TRBJ2-7,CASSRELRGEQYF,TGCGCCAGCAGCAGGGAGTTAAGGGGCGAGCAGTACTTC
-,-,TRBV11-2,TRBJ2-2,CASSLDSGMDTGELFF,TGTGCCAGCAGCTTAGATTCCGGGATGGACACCGGGGAGCTGTTTTTT
-,-,TRBV12-3/TRBV12-4,TRBJ2-1,CASTTTYEQFF,TGTGCCAGCACCACCACCTATGAGCAGTTCTTC
-,-,TRBV27,TRBJ1-4,CASSATVGAQEKLFF,TGTGCCAGCAGTGCCACGGTGGGGGCGCAGGAAAAACTGTTTTTT
-,-,TRBV3-1/TRBV3-2,TRBJ1-6,CASSQFSNSLGSPLHF,TGTGCCAGCAGCCAATTCTCGAACTCGTTGGGTTCACCCCTCCACTTT
-,-,TRBV19,TRBJ2-1,CASSEGLKQFF,TGTGCCAGTAGTGAGGGTCTTAAGCAGTTCTTC
-,TRBD1,TRBV30,TRBJ1-5,CAWLGQGRIGGNQPQHF,TGTGCCTGGCTGGGACAGGGAAGGATCGGCGGCAATCAGCCCCAGCATTTT
-,-,TRBV27,TRBJ2-1,CASSLHSSYNEQFF,TGTGCCAGCAGTTTGCATAGCTCCTACAATGAGCAGTTCTTC
-,TRBD1,TRBV7-2,TRBJ1-5,CASSEGQVKPQHF,TGTGCCAGCAGCGAGGGACAGGTGAAGCCCCAGCATTTT
-,-,TRBV9,TRBJ1-1,CASSSSPMTDQAFF,TGTGCCAGCAGCTCGAGCCCCATGACAGATCAAGCTTTCTTT
few,-,TRBV19,TRBJ2-1,CASSPPGLPHEQFF,TGTGCCAGTAGTCCCCCGGGACTCCCACATGAGCAGTTCTTC
-,-,TRBV10-3,TRBJ1-2,CAISEGPGPTNYGYTF,TGTGCCATCAGTGAGGGGCCAGGCCCCACCAACTATGGCTACACCTTC
-,TRBD2,TRBV3-1/TRBV3-2,TRBJ2-1,CASSQRSGTSGGNEQFF,TGTGCCAGCAGCCAGCGGTCAGGAACTAGCGGGGGGAATGAGCAGTTCTTC
-,TRBD2,TRBV5-4,TRBJ2-1,CASSLARTSGGFWYNEQFF,TGTGCCAGCAGCTTGGCCCGGACTAGCGGGGGGTTTTGGTACAATGAGCAGTTCTTC
-,-,TRBV7-9,TRBJ2-3,CASSLVPLTDTQYF,TGTGCCAGCAGCTTAGTTCCCCTGACGGATACGCAGTATTTT
-,TRBD2,TRBV4-1,TRBJ2-7,CASSRTGLAVSEQYF,TGCGCCAGCAGCCGAACGGGACTAGCGGTTTCCGAGCAGTACTTC
few,-,TRBV10-3,TRBJ2-2,CAISEIPGVGTGELFF,TGTGCCATCAGTGAGATCCCGGGGGTAGGCACCGGGGAGCTGTTTTTT
-,-,TRBV5-1,TRBJ2-7,CASRPQGAYEQYF,TGCGCCAGCCGCCCACAGGGAGCATACGAGCAGTACTTC
once,TRBD1,TRBV3-1/TRBV3-2,TRBJ2-2,CASSQRQGARVGELFF,TGTGCCAGCAGCCAGCGACAGGGGGCGCGTGTCGGGGAGCTGTTTTTT
-,-,TRBV10-1,TRBJ2-1,CASSPDGLSYNEQFF,TGCGCCAGCAGTCCCGACGGGCTCTCCTACAATGAGCAGTTCTTC
-,TRBD2,TRBV20-1,TRBJ2-1,CSASIAGKTWGNEQFF,TGCAGTGCTAGTATAGCGGGAAAGACGTGGGGGAATGAGCAGTTCTTC
-,-,TRBV3-1/TRBV3-2,TRBJ1-5,CASSQGDGQPQHF,TGTGCCAGCAGCCAAGGGGACGGTCAGCCCCAGCATTTT
-,-,TRBV14,TRBJ1-2,CASSPAKGRYGYTF,TGTGCCAGCAGCCCCGCAAAGGGCCGCTATGGCTACACCTTC
-,-,TRBV3-1/TRBV3-2,TRBJ1-1,CASSPPGRATEAFF,TGTGCCAGCAGCCCCCCGGGTAGGGCGACTGAAGCTTTCTTT
-,-,TRBV18,TRBJ2-5,CASSRIGPQETQYF,TGTGCCAGCTCCCGTATAGGACCCCAAGAGACCCAGTACTTC
-,-,TRBV28,TRBJ1-4,CASSLLEDRPAEKLFF,TGTGCCAGCAGTTTATTAGAGGACAGACCTGCTGAAAAACTGTTTTTT
-,-,TRBV5-5,TRBJ1-5,CASSLLGGNQPQHF,TGTGCCAGCAGCTTGTTGGGGGGCAATCAGCCCCAGCATTTT
-,-,TRBV10-2,TRBJ2-7,CASSDYTDSYEQYF,TGCGCCAGCAGTGACTACACAGACTCCTACGAGCAGTACTTC
-,-,TRBV6-5,TRBJ1-6,CASSYSSTASTPLHF,TGTGCCAGCAGTTACTCGAGTACAGCTAGTACACCCCTCCACTTT
-,TRBD1,TRBV5-4,TRBJ2-7,CASSLRWGQGKTYEQYF,TGTGCCAGCAGCTTGAGATGGGGACAGGGGAAAACCTACGAGCAGTACTTC
-,-,TRBV2,TRBJ2-3,CASTRVESTDTQYF,TGTGCCAGTACTCGGGTTGAGAGCACAGATACGCAGTATTTT
-,-,TRBV19,TRBJ1-5,CASSIGQYQPQHF,TGTGCCAGTAGTATCGGACAGTATCAGCCCCAGCATTTT
-,TRBD2,TRBV15,TRBJ2-1,CATRGAAGNEQFF,TGTGCCACCAGAGGGGCAGCGGGAAATGAGCAGTTCTTC
-,TRBD1,TRBV5-4,TRBJ1-4,CASSLGGTGDEKLFF,TGTGCCAGCAGCTTAGGAGGGACAGGGGATGAAAAACTGTTTTTT
-,-,TRBV6-5,TRBJ2-7,CAEEPPLSYEQYF,TGTGCCGAGGAGCCTCCCCTCTCCTACGAGCAGTACTTC
-,-,TRBV30,TRBJ1-5,CAWSVGWQGSQPQHF,TGTGCCTGGAGTGTAGGATGGCAGGGAAGTCAGCCCCAGCATTTT
-,-,TRBV10-3,TRBJ2-5,CASGMTGGGETQYF,TGTGCCAGCGGTATGACAGGCGGGGGAGAGACCCAGTACTTC